A selection of T cell receptor beta chains follows, all from one sample in a study of blood T cells in healthy people across ages. TCRdb recomputed calls from the 5' RACE reads with MiXCR, one row per CDR3 protein. The sample yields 1.5 million to 1.9 million distinct CDR3 sequences, 35% to 45% seen once. Source material: blood. The origin of the receptors is a woman aged 18-29 years in good health. The CDR3 runs from the conserved cysteine through the conserved F or W. The D gene is left open where the match is weak. Only some rows state a clone size, as once, few, many or a class for expanded clones.

clone_size: few
v_call: TRBV4-3
j_call: TRBJ1-2
d_call: .
cdr3_aa: CASSLAYRDPFNYGYTF
cdr3_nt: TGCGCCAGCAGCCTCGCCTACCGGGACCCTTTTAACTATGGCTACACCTTC

clone_size: once
v_call: TRBV4-1
j_call: TRBJ2-7
d_call: .
cdr3_aa: CASSQDGPFGSYEQYF
cdr3_nt: TGCGCCAGCAGCCAAGATGGTCCCTTCGGGTCCTACGAGCAGTACTTC

clone_size: .
v_call: TRBV24-1
j_call: TRBJ1-4
d_call: .
cdr3_aa: CATSDARAATNEKLFF
cdr3_nt: TGTGCCACCAGTGACGCCAGGGCAGCAACTAATGAAAAACTGTTTTTT

clone_size: .
v_call: TRBV24-1
j_call: TRBJ2-5
d_call: .
cdr3_aa: CATSGFQEDFQETQYF
cdr3_nt: TGTGCCACCAGTGGATTTCAAGAGGACTTCCAAGAGACCCAGTACTTC

clone_size: few
v_call: TRBV10-3
j_call: TRBJ1-4
d_call: .
cdr3_aa: CAIKRTGNEKLFF
cdr3_nt: TGTGCCATCAAGAGGACGGGTAATGAAAAACTGTTTTTT

clone_size: few
v_call: TRBV20-1
j_call: TRBJ1-2
d_call: .
cdr3_aa: CSARDYGDYGYTF
cdr3_nt: TGCAGTGCTAGAGATTACGGGGACTATGGCTACACCTTC

clone_size: few
v_call: TRBV3-1
j_call: TRBJ2-1
d_call: .
cdr3_aa: CASSPHGGEQFF
cdr3_nt: TGTGCCAGCAGCCCTCACGGGGGTGAGCAGTTCTTC

clone_size: .
v_call: TRBV20-1
j_call: TRBJ2-2
d_call: TRBD1
cdr3_aa: CSAKGTGNVGELFF
cdr3_nt: TGCAGTGCTAAGGGGACAGGGAATGTCGGGGAGCTGTTTTTT

clone_size: few
v_call: TRBV5-1
j_call: TRBJ2-5
d_call: .
cdr3_aa: CASSLEADPGETQYF
cdr3_nt: TGCGCCAGCAGCTTGGAGGCAGATCCAGGAGAGACCCAGTACTTC

clone_size: once
v_call: TRBV27
j_call: TRBJ1-4
d_call: TRBD1
cdr3_aa: CASSLRTGYEKLFF
cdr3_nt: TGTGCCAGCAGTTTGCGGACAGGATATGAAAAACTGTTTTTT

clone_size: .
v_call: TRBV20-1
j_call: TRBJ2-1
d_call: TRBD2
cdr3_aa: CSAIQREGRSYNEQFF
cdr3_nt: TGCAGTGCTATCCAGCGGGAGGGCCGCTCCTACAATGAGCAGTTCTTC

clone_size: .
v_call: TRBV4-2
j_call: TRBJ1-2
d_call: .
cdr3_aa: CASSRDPGDHGYTF
cdr3_nt: TGTGCCAGCAGCCGTGATCCAGGGGATCATGGCTACACCTTC

clone_size: .
v_call: TRBV11-2
j_call: TRBJ2-5
d_call: .
cdr3_aa: CASSLHEVQETQYF
cdr3_nt: TGTGCCAGCAGCTTACACGAGGTTCAAGAGACCCAGTACTTC

clone_size: .
v_call: TRBV4-1
j_call: TRBJ2-7
d_call: .
cdr3_aa: CASSQLGGFSEQYF
cdr3_nt: TGCGCCAGCAGCCAACTCGGGGGTTTCTCCGAGCAGTACTTC

clone_size: .
v_call: TRBV5-1
j_call: TRBJ1-1
d_call: .
cdr3_aa: CASSPTRSLNTEAFF
cdr3_nt: TGCGCCAGCAGCCCAACCAGGAGCTTGAACACTGAAGCTTTCTTT

clone_size: .
v_call: TRBV7-2
j_call: TRBJ1-6
d_call: TRBD1
cdr3_aa: CASSLGFDRGGSPLHF
cdr3_nt: TGTGCCAGCAGCTTAGGATTCGACAGGGGTGGTTCACCCCTCCACTTT

clone_size: .
v_call: TRBV7-2
j_call: TRBJ2-7
d_call: .
cdr3_aa: CASSLRLGGSYEQYF
cdr3_nt: TGTGCCAGCAGCTTAAGGCTAGGGGGCTCCTACGAGCAGTACTTC

clone_size: .
v_call: TRBV27
j_call: TRBJ1-2
d_call: .
cdr3_aa: CASSFIGYYGYTF
cdr3_nt: TGTGCCAGCAGTTTTATCGGATACTATGGCTACACCTTC

clone_size: .
v_call: TRBV4-3
j_call: TRBJ1-4
d_call: .
cdr3_aa: CASSGHRATNEKLFF
cdr3_nt: TGCGCCAGCAGCGGTCACCGAGCAACTAATGAAAAACTGTTTTTT

clone_size: .
v_call: TRBV11-1
j_call: TRBJ2-3
d_call: .
cdr3_aa: CANSLNGGRNTDTQYF
cdr3_nt: TGTGCCAACAGTCTTAACGGGGGGCGAAACACAGATACGCAGTATTTT

clone_size: few
v_call: TRBV4-3
j_call: TRBJ1-2
d_call: .
cdr3_aa: CASSQGRGDYGYTF
cdr3_nt: TGCGCCAGCAGCCAAGGTAGAGGGGACTATGGCTACACCTTC

clone_size: .
v_call: TRBV7-9
j_call: TRBJ2-7
d_call: .
cdr3_aa: CASSSTHGGPYEQYF
cdr3_nt: TGTGCCAGCAGCTCAACACACGGGGGGCCCTACGAGCAGTACTTC

clone_size: .
v_call: TRBV4-3
j_call: TRBJ2-3
d_call: TRBD2
cdr3_aa: CASSQVRTSHDTQYF
cdr3_nt: TGCGCCAGCAGCCAGGTTCGGACTAGCCATGATACGCAGTATTTT

clone_size: few
v_call: TRBV9
j_call: TRBJ2-3
d_call: TRBD2
cdr3_aa: CASSERSGGSSTDTQYF
cdr3_nt: TGTGCCAGCAGCGAGAGATCGGGGGGGAGTTCCACAGATACGCAGTATTTT

clone_size: once
v_call: TRBV14
j_call: TRBJ1-1
d_call: .
cdr3_aa: CASTPSPRIEAFF
cdr3_nt: TGTGCCAGCACCCCAAGCCCGAGAATTGAAGCTTTCTTT

clone_size: many
v_call: TRBV7-2
j_call: TRBJ1-1
d_call: TRBD1
cdr3_aa: CASSLRSGTAEAFF
cdr3_nt: TGTGCCAGCAGCTTGAGGTCTGGGACAGCTGAAGCTTTCTTT

clone_size: .
v_call: TRBV20-1
j_call: TRBJ2-7
d_call: TRBD2
cdr3_aa: CSASGGTSGIYEQYF
cdr3_nt: TGCAGTGCTAGCGGGGGTACTAGCGGGATCTACGAGCAGTACTTC

clone_size: .
v_call: TRBV27
j_call: TRBJ2-1
d_call: TRBD2
cdr3_aa: CASRPKVGLAANEQFF
cdr3_nt: TGTGCCAGCAGACCTAAGGTGGGACTAGCAGCCAATGAGCAGTTCTTC

clone_size: .
v_call: TRBV7-2
j_call: TRBJ1-5
d_call: .
cdr3_aa: CASSLDWIMGQPQHF
cdr3_nt: TGTGCCAGCAGCTTAGATTGGATCATGGGTCAGCCCCAGCATTTT